This T cell receptor (beta chain) comes out of a study of T cell responses to AZD1222 COVID-19 vaccine. Sequencing was performed with immunoSEQ multiplex PCR; in TCRdb, only in-frame clones are kept and a portion is missing. The sample has roughly 110,000 clones, approximately 90% seen once. The CDR3 is 13 amino acids. With 3 bases removed from V and 8 bases from J, the gap between germline ends came to 13 bases. The germline CDR1 and CDR2 sequences are KGHSH and LQKENI. As to this clone: What it binds is unknown.

Study conclusions and caveats: Spike-specific TCR repertoires showed rising breadth and depth after two AZD1222 doses. Most donors were white British, females outnumbered males, and clonal diversity was possibly underestimated. Researchers report vaccine-associated CD4 TCRs spanning spike, with dominance at 160-218 and 743-854.

This sequence originates from an adult who received the AZD1222 COVID-19 vaccine. Sequenced here: peripheral blood, sampled 28 days after the second AZD1222 dose. The V gene is TRBV18, the J gene TRBJ1-2, with D uncertain. The CDR3 coding sequence is TGTGCCAGCTCACCGAAAGGACTGGGGGGCTACACCTTC. This gives the protein CASSPKGLGGYTF.